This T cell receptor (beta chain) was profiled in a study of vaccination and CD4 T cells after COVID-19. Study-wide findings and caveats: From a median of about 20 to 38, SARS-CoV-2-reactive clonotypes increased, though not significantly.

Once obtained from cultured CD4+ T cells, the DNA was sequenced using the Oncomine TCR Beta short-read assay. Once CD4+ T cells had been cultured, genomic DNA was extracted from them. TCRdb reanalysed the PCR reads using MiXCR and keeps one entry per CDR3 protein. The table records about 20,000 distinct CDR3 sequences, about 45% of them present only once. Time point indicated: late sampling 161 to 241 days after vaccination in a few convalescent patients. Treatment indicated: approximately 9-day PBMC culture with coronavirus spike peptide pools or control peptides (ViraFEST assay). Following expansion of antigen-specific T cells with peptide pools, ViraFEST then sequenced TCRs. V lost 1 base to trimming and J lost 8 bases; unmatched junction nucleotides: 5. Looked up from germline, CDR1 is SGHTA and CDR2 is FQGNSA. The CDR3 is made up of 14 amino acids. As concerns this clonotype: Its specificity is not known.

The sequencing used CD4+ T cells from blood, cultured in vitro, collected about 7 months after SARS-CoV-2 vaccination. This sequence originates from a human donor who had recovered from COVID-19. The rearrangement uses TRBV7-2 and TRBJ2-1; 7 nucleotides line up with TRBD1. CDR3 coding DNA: TGTGCCAGCAGCTTAGTTACAGGGGTCGATGAGCAGTTCTTC. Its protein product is CASSLVTGVDEQFF.